This T cell receptor beta chain comes out of a study of blood T cells in healthy people across ages. PCR was performed a second time for roughly 7 to 12 cycles using a sample-barcoded 5' primer and a J-beta primer mix. TCRdb re-called the 5' RACE reads through MiXCR, storing one row per CDR3 protein. The repertoire holds more than 650,000 distinct CDR3 sequences, about 20% seen once, with 22% in the top ten. This CDR3 comprises 17 residues. The chain combines TRBV21-1 with TRBJ2-5; the D call in the table, TRBD1, was not verified against the DNA. TRBV21-1 is given as a pseudogene. The TCR was taken from a man between 65 and 79 years old in good health. The specimen was blood. The CDR3 protein is CASSKERERGRRETQYF. As DNA, the CDR3 is TGTGCCAGCAGCAAAGAACGAGAGCGGGGGCGGCGAGAGACCCAGTACTTC.